This TCR beta chain was observed in a study of vaccination effects on CD4 cells after COVID-19. V shed 4 bases, J shed 2 bases, and the junction held 3 bases outside the gene matches. This CDR3 comprises 15 residues. Germline V CDR1 and CDR2: SGHAT, FQDESV (reference sequence). Comments on this clone: The antigen is unknown.

Notes on the study in general: Late after vaccination, infection- and vaccine-induced clones showed marked clonal contraction. Researchers reported few convalescent patients and no early post-infection timepoints in the study.

Following a 10-day culture, CD4+ T cells were purified. Nobody among the vaccine recipients had prior SARS-CoV-2 infection (nucleocapsid antibodies were negative). The authors exchanged half the medium for IL-2 medium on days 3 and 7. Some clones are missing from TCRdb's copy, which holds only in-frame ones; the method was immunoSEQ multiplex PCR. The data contain 37,000 or so clones, roughly 74% of them singletons. This receptor was identified in a human donor who received a COVID-19 vaccine. The chain carries TRBV11-1 and TRBJ2-3; 10 bases are a match to TRBD2. The sequences come from CD4+ T cells from PBMCs cultured without peptide, collected before COVID-19 vaccination. In DNA, the CDR3 is TGTGCCAGCAGCTCCAGCGGGAGGGTCACAGATACGCAGTATTTT. It is translated as CASSSSGRVTDTQYF.